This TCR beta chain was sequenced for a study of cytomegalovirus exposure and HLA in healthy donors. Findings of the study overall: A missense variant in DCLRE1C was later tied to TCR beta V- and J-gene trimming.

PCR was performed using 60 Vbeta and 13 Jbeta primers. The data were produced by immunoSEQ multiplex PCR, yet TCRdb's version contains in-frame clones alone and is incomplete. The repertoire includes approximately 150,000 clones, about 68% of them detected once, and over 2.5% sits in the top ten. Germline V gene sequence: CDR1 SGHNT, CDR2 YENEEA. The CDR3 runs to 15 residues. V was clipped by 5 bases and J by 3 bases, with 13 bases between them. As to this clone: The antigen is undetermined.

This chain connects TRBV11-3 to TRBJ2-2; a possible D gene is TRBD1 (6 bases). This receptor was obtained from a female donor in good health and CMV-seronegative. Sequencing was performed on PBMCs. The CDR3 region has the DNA TGTGCCAGCAGCCTAAGAGGGGGATACACCGGGGAGCTGTTTTTT. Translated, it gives CASSLRGGYTGELFF.